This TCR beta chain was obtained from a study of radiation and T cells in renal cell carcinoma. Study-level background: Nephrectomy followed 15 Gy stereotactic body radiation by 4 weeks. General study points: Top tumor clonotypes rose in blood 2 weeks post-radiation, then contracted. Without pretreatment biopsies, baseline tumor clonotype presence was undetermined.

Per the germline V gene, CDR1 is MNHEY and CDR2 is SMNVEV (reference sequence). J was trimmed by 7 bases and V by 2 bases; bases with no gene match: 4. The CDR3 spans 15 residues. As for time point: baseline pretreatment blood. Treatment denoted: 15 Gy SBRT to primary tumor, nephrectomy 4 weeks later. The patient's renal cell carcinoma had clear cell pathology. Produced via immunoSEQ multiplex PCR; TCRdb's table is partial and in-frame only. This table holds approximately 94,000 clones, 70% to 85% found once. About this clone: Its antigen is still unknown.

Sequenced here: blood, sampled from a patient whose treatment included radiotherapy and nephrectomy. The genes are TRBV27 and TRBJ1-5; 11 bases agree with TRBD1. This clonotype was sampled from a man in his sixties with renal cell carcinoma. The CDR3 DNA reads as TGTGCCAGCAGTTTAGTGGGACAGGGGGAGCAGCCCCAGCATTTT. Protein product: CASSLVGQGEQPQHF.